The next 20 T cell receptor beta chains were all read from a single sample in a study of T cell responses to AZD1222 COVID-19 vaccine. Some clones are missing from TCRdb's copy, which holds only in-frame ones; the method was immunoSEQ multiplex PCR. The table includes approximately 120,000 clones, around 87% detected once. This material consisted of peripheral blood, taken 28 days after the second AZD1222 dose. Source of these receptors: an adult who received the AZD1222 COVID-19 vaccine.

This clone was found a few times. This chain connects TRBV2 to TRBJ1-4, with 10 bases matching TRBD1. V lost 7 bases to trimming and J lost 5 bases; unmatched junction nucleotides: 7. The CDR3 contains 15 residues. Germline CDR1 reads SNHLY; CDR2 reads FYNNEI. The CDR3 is CASTETGGRNEKLFF. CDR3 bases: TGTGCCAGCACCGAGACAGGGGGCAGAAATGAAAAACTGTTTTTT.

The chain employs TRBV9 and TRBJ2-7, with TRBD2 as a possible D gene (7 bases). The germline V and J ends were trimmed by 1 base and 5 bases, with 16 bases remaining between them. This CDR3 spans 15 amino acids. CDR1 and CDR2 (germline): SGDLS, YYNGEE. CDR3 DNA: TGTGCCAGCAGCGTAAGCGGGACAACTTCGAACGAGCAGTACTTC. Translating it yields CASSVSGTTSNEQYF. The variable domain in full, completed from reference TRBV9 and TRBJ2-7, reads DSGVTQTPKHLITATGQRVTLRCSPRSGDLSVYWYQQSLDQGLQFLIQYYNGEERAKGNILERFSAQQFPDLHSELNLSSLELGDSALYFCASSVSGTTSNEQYFGPGTRLTVT.

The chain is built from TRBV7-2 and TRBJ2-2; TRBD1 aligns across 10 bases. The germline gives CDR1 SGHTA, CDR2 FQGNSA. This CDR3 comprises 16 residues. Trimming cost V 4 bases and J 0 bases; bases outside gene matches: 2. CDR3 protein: CASSSGQGANTGELFF. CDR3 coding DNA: TGTGCCAGCAGCTCTGGACAGGGGGCGAACACCGGGGAGCTGTTTTTT.

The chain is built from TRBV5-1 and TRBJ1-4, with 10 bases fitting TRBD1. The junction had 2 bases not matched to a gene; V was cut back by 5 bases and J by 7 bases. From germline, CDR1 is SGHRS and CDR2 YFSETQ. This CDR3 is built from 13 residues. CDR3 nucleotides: TGCGCCAGCAGGGGACAGGGGACTGAAAAACTGTTTTTT. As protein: CASRGQGTEKLFF.

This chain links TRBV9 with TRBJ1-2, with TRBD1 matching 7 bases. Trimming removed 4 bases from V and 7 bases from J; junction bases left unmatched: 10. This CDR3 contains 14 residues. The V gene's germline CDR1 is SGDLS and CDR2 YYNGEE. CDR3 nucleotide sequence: TGTGCCAGCAGCCCCATGACAGGGCGCTCTGGCTACACCTTC. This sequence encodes CASSPMTGRSGYTF.

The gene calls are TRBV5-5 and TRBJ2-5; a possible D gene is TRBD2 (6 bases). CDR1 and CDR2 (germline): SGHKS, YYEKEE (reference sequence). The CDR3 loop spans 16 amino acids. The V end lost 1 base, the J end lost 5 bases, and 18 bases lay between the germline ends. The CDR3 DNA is TGTGCCAGCAGCTTGTGGTCTGGGGGGATCATCGAGACCCAGTACTTC. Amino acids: CASSLWSGGIIETQYF.

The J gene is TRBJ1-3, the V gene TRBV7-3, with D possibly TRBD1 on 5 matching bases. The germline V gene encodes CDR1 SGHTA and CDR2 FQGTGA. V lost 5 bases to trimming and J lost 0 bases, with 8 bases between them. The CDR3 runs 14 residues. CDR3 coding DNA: TGTGCCAGCAGCCCGGACAACTCTGGAAACACCATATATTTT. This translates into CASSPDNSGNTIYF.

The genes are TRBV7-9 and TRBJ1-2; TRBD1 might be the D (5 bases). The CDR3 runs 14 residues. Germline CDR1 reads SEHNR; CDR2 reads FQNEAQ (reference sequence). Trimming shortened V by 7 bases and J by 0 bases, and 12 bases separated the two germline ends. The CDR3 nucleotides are TGTGCCAGCACCGCGAACAGGACTAACTATGGCTACACCTTC. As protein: CASTANRTNYGYTF.

The CDR3 DNA reads TGTGCCAGCAGCTCCCTTGGGGCTTACGAGCAGTACTTC. It translates to CASSSLGAYEQYF. The gene calls are TRBV25-1 and TRBJ2-7, with TRBD1 as a possible D gene (5 bases). Germline V CDR1 and CDR2: MGHDK, SYGVNS. Trimming left V 6 bases short and J 4 bases short, with 13 bases between. The CDR3 spans 13 residues.

DNA for the CDR3: TGTGCCAGCAGCTTAGCGTTAGGACCCAGGGGCGAGCAGTACTTC. Its protein product is CASSLALGPRGEQYF. J is TRBJ2-7 and V is TRBV7-6; maybe TRBD1 (6 bases). Trimming stripped 0 bases from V and 6 bases from J, with 15 bases between. Germline CDR1 is SGHVS and CDR2 is FNYEAQ. CDR3 length: 15 residues. The variable domain in full, completed from reference TRBV7-6 and TRBJ2-7, reads GAGVSQSPRYKVTKRGQDVALRCDPISGHVSLYWYRQALGQGPEFLTYFNYEAQQDKSGLPNDRFSAERPEGSISTLTIQRTEQRDSAMYRCASSLALGPRGEQYFGPGTRLTVT.

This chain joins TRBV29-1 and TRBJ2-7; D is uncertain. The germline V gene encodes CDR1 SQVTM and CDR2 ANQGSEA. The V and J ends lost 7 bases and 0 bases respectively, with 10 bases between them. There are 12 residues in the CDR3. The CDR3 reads CSGSDSSYEQYF. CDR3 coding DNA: TGCAGCGGGTCAGATAGCTCCTACGAGCAGTACTTC.

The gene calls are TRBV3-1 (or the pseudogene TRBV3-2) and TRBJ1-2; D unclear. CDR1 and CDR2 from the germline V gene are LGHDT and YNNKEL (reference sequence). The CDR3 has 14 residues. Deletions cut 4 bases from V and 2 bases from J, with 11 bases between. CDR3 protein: CASSRPGMNYGYTF. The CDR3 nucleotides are TGTGCCAGCAGCCGGCCTGGGATGAACTATGGCTACACCTTC.

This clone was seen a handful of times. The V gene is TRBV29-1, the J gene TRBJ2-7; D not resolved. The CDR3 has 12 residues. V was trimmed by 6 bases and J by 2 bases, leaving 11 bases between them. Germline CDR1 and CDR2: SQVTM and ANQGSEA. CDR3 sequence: CSVIGQAYEQYF. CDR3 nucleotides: TGCAGCGTAATCGGCCAGGCCTACGAGCAGTACTTC.

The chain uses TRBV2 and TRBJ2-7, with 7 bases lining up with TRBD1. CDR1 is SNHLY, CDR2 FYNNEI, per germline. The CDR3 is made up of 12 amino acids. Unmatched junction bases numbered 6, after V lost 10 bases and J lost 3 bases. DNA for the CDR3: TGTGCCACCACGGACAGGAACTACGAGCAGTACTTC. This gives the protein CATTDRNYEQYF.

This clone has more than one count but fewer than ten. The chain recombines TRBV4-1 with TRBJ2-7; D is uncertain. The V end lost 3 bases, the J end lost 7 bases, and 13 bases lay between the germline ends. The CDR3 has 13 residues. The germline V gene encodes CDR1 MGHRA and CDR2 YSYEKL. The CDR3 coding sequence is TGCGCCAGCAGCCATTTTAACGGGCTGGAGCAGTACTTC. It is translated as CASSHFNGLEQYF.

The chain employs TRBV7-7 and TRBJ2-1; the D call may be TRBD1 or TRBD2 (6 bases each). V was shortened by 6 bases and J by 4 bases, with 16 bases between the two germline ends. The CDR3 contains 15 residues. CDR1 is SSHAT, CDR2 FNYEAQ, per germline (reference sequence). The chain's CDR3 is CASSYRDGGYNEQFF. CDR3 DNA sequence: TGTGCCAGCAGTTACAGGGACGGGGGATACAATGAGCAGTTCTTC.

CDR3 sequence reads: CASSLGRLAGNNEQYF. As DNA, the CDR3 is TGTGCCAGCAGCTTAGGCAGACTAGCGGGGAACAACGAGCAGTACTTC. V gene TRBV11-2 combines with J gene TRBJ2-7; 11 bases line up with TRBD2. The CDR3 totals 16 residues. Trimming at V came to 1 base and at J to 5 bases, leaving 7 bases not matched to a gene. CDR1 and CDR2 from the germline V gene are SGHAT and FQNNGV.

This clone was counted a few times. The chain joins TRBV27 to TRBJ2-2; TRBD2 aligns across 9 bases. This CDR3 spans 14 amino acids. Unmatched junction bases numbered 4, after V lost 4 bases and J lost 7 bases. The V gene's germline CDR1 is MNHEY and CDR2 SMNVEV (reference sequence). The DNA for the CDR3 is TGTGCCAGCAGTTCGGGACTAGCAAGCGGGGAGCTGTTTTTT. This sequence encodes CASSSGLASGELFF.

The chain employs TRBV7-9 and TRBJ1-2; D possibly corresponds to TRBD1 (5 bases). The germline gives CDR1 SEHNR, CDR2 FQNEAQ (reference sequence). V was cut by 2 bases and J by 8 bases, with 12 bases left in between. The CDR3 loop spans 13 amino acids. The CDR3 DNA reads TGTGCCAGCAGCTTAAGGGACCTTAGGGGCTACACCTTC. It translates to CASSLRDLRGYTF.

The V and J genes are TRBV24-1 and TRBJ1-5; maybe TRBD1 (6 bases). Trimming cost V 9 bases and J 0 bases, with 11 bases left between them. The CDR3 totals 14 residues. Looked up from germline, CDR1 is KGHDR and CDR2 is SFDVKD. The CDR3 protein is CATAGQYSNQPQHF. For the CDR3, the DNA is TGTGCCACCGCGGGACAATATAGCAATCAGCCCCAGCATTTT.